This TCR beta chain was observed in a study of post-analysis software for immune sequencing data (dated by TCRdb to about 2015). Study-level background: The recorded disease courses included relapsing-remitting, secondary progressive and progressive-relapsing multiple sclerosis, and some patients had no subtype annotation. The patient repertoires were compared against some twelve previously published healthy control repertoires obtained from donors aged roughly 6 to 26 years. A subset of samples was prepared in parallel using single-end sample barcoding, then pooled and co-amplified after Illumina adapter ligation.

Note on this clonotype: Which antigen it targets is not known. The input lacks base qualities; no much larger clone sits a single base away.

CDR1 LGHNA and CDR2 YNFKEQ were looked up in the germline V gene. The CDR3 holds 15 amino acids from the cysteine to the phenylalanine. Only CDR3 DNA is held: 45 bases, read in frame from base 1. V sheds 0 bases and J sheds 9 bases, leaving 15 bases between their ends. TCR beta repertoires were profiled from peripheral blood of 10 to 15 young patients with multiple sclerosis to demonstrate the VDJtools post-analysis software. The patients with multiple sclerosis were children and adolescents between about 6 and 15 years of age. Study-wide conclusions, independent of this receptor: Direct clustering with F measure showed strong co-clustering of samples prepared in the same batch, prompting a batch-effect correction. The multiple sclerosis patient group was slightly younger than the control group. Four or five TRBV segments, including TRBV5-6, TRBV5-1 and TRBV20-1, were significantly more frequent in patients than controls. Compared with controls, multiple sclerosis patients had significantly lower normalized Chao1 diversity, a finding suggesting substantial peripheral T-cell clonal expansion.

Libraries came from PCR. The instrument was an Illumina HiSeq 2500. To reduce PCR and sequencing biases, unique molecular identifiers were incorporated into the TCR beta cDNA libraries. Every 1 to 10 million input T cells yielded approximately 500,000 cDNA molecules, meaning each molecule approximated one T cell. The patient libraries were prepared and sequenced using the same protocol as the earlier healthy control dataset. Within a given batch, samples were prepared together, multiplexed and sequenced on the same HiSeq lane. On the authors' methods: Raw barcoded reads were processed with MIGEC, and single-read molecular identifier groups were discarded before consensus assembly and CDR3 extraction. Clonotype tables were post-analysed with VDJtools, normalizing diversity by down-sampling all datasets to the smallest sample size. Repertoire overlap clustering matched CDR3 amino acid but not nucleotide sequences to correct batch-related cross-sample contamination. Starting from the raw public reads, TCRdb applied fastp trimming at Q25, assembled clones with MiXCR and retained in-frame beta chains. One record per CDR3 amino acid sequence lists the most common genes and DNA. The V and J calls reflect TCRdb's pipeline rather than the authors' work. The sample profile shows 700,000 to 900,000 distinct CDR3 sequences; just over 45% of them were found once. Clones ranked in the top ten supply 4% to 5% of the sample.

Sequences were obtained from blood. This sequence was found in a girl aged 10 to 17 with multiple sclerosis. The receptor chain draws on TRBV4-2 and TRBJ2-1; there is no confident call for the D gene. The bases are TGTGCCAGCAGCCAAGATGGTCTACATGGGTCTGAGCAGTTCTTC. Its protein product is CASSQDGLHGSEQFF.